The text below deals with one TCR beta chain. This receptor's antigen is unknown. A read error may explain this, as a much larger clone is one base away. The data derive from a study of T cells in Graves' hyperthyroidism and ophthalmopathy (dated by TCRdb to between 2018 and 2021). Regarding the research as a whole: Peripheral blood was sampled at the time of initial diagnosis, prior to any treatment. The paper describes TCR Vbeta CDR3 sequencing of about 140 peripheral blood samples, made up of approximately 40 ophthalmopathy patients, some 76 hyperthyroidism patients and 17 progressor patients. The approximately 100 discovery patients were randomly split 7:3 into training and test sets. In more than five Graves' hyperthyroidism patients, the study also compared T-cell repertoires from thyroid tissue with T-cell repertoires from blood. A discovery cohort of around 100 patients, 43 with Graves' ophthalmopathy and under 60 with stable Graves' hyperthyroidism, was used to find distinguishing TCR V-J signatures. After blood sampling, hyperthyroidism patients were treated with methimazole at a starting dose of 30 mg daily, and ophthalmopathy patients were treated with high-dose intravenous methylprednisolone. An independent validation cohort of around 19 hyperthyroidism patients and 17 patients who later progressed to ophthalmopathy tested prospective prediction of ophthalmopathy. Findings and caveats that apply to the study as a whole: A model built on a 13 V-J signature distinguished ophthalmopathy from stable hyperthyroidism, reaching 87.88% sensitivity and 81.08% specificity in cross-validation and 80%/75% in testing. Sample size was not statistically predetermined, and blinding of investigators to group allocation was not performed. Most expanded thyroid clonotypes (frequency above 0.001) were also detected in blood, a finding suggesting that blood repertoires may reflect thyroid immune responses. In validation, the model predicted progression to ophthalmopathy a median of about 6 months before onset, with about 67% sensitivity and 72.22% specificity.

The germline V gene (reference sequence) specifies PRHDT as CDR1 and FYEKMQ as CDR2. Reading from cysteine to phenylalanine, the CDR3 counts 16 amino acids. Here the CDR3 DNA is all that survives: 48 bases in frame from base 1. The TCR beta CDR3 regions were amplified from RNA transcripts. The TCR CDR3 was subjected to a first round of RT-PCR using the HTBI primer set and the Qiagen OneStep RT-PCR kit. Libraries were constructed in a second round of multiplex PCR, after which size selection and purification were performed. Paired-end sequencing of the libraries was performed with 100 bp reads on an Illumina HiSeq2000. The original methods were these. SOAPnuke was used to process the raw data, removing reads that contained adapters or uncalled bases, had a mean Phred below 15, or lacked an exact match to the constant primer or identifier. High-quality paired reads were merged with COPE v1.2.5, and unique nucleotide sequences were defined as clonotypes. MiTCR v1.1 was used to align clonotypes to the IMGT TRBV, TRBD and TRBJ reference segments. Only V-J combinations with frequency above 0.0001, covering approximately 99% of repertoires, were analysed. The TCS score was defined as the ratio of F50 (clonal expansion) to E x V (chaos), calculated using BLOSUM62-based TCRdist between CDR3 peptides within each V-J. Welch's t-statistics and random forest reduced fewer than 600 V-J features to 10 to 15, which were used in a naive Bayes classifier (R e1071). TCRdb cleaned the public reads at Q25 with fastp, built clones with MiXCR and kept in-frame beta chains. Duplicate CDR3 protein sequences are folded into a single record with the most common DNA and genes. The V and J calls reflect TCRdb's pipeline rather than the authors' work. Here the sample has about 360,000 distinct CDR3 sequences; 13% occur a single time. The ten largest account for 9.2% of the sample.

A patient counted as having stable Graves' hyperthyroidism if no progression to ophthalmopathy occurred over 18 months of follow-up. Hyperthyroidism patients were aged 18 to 65 years and newly diagnosed, with disease duration of less than 2 months. Exclusion was applied to patients with uncontrolled infections, other autoimmune diseases, pregnancy or lactation. Diagnoses relied on clinical symptoms, serum thyroxine and TRAb, thyroid ultrasound and orbital computed tomography. PBMCs were separated from roughly 9.6 ml of fresh peripheral blood using Ficoll-Paque density gradient centrifugation. Total RNA was extracted with Trizol reagent, and quality was checked on an Agilent 2100 Bioanalyzer.

This sequence originates from a woman aged 18-35 years with Graves' hyperthyroidism. Recombination linked TRBV13 to TRBJ1-1; the D gene lacks a confident call. The sample was blood. CDR3 sequence: CGSSRDTGSASTEAFF. The nucleotides are TGTGGCAGCAGCAGAGACACCGGTTCGGCGAGCACTGAAGCTTTCTTT.